One T cell receptor (beta chain) is described in this entry. These data belong to a study of T cell changes during pregnancy in multiple sclerosis. V shed 1 base and J shed 3 bases, with 19 bases lying between them. Looked up from germline, CDR1 is SGHDT and CDR2 is YYEEEE. The CDR3 spans 17 residues. This table comes from immunoSEQ multiplex PCR, and its TCRdb copy is limited to in-frame clones, with some not included. The data hold some 64,000 clones, with 75% to 90% observed a single time. This sequence originates from a female donor in good health, enrolled as a control in a pregnancy study. V usage is TRBV5-6 and J usage is TRBJ1-2; possible D gene TRBD1, 5 bases. The sample consisted of peripheral blood, taken in the first trimester of pregnancy. The CDR3 sequence is CASSLLVLKGEDYGYTF. DNA for the CDR3: TGTGCCAGCAGCTTGTTAGTATTGAAAGGGGAAGACTATGGCTACACCTTC.